The rows below give T cell receptor beta chains drawn from one sample of a study of cytomegalovirus exposure and HLA in healthy donors. Clones were read by immunoSEQ multiplex PCR, and TCRdb kept only the in-frame ones, dropping some. This table has over 70,000 clones, about 67% appearing once. The sample was PBMCs. These TCRs come from a man in his forties in good health and CMV-seropositive. Each CDR3 is given without its conserved first and last residue. D genes are given only for firm matches.

d_call	j_call	v_call	cdr3_aa
.	TRBJ2-2	TRBV7-2	ASSQVVAADLNGELF
TRBD2	TRBJ2-1	TRBV5-8	ASSQGLAGAIGEQF
TRBD1	TRBJ1-1	TRBV5-1	ASSLDNRGEFAF
TRBD2	TRBJ2-7	TRBV10-3	ATEPGLAGGGYEQY
.	TRBJ2-3	TRBV5-5	ASSLAPTDTQY
.	TRBJ1-1	TRBV28	ATRRGEAF
.	TRBJ1-5	TRBV27	ASRPVNSNQPQH
TRBD1	TRBJ2-5	TRBV10-3	AISGQGQQETQY
TRBD1	TRBJ2-7	TRBV6-5	ASIDRGRSYEQY
.	TRBJ2-7	TRBV7-8	ASSLESGLLYEQY
.	TRBJ1-3	TRBV7-2	ASSLRDSGNTIY
.	TRBJ1-1	TRBV4-1	ASSPGVNTEAF
TRBD1	.	TRBV29-1	SAAGQGYEQY
.	TRBJ1-6	TRBV6-6	ASKGWDSPLH
TRBD1	TRBJ1-1	TRBV5-1	ASSLGQGTFAF
.	TRBJ1-3	TRBV29-1	SVEGMADSGNTIY
.	TRBJ2-7	TRBV2	ASSEGLKDYEQY
TRBD1	TRBJ2-3	TRBV9	ASSVQGVGTDTQY
TRBD1	TRBJ2-3	TRBV6-6	ASSYGRGQVGDTQY
.	TRBJ1-1	TRBV2	ASSGTGGPTSF
.	TRBJ2-7	TRBV6-5	ASTTRGRGSYEQY
.	TRBJ1-1	TRBV11-2	ASSPFTKNTEAF
TRBD1	TRBJ1-6	TRBV25-1	ASSPGTGSNSPLH
TRBD1	TRBJ2-1	TRBV5-4	ASRPKTGVNEQF
.	TRBJ2-1	TRBV6-5	ASTAQGSQF
TRBD2	TRBJ2-3	TRBV11-2	ASSPQAGGGDTQY
TRBD1	TRBJ1-2	TRBV11-2	ASSRQGGGGYT
TRBD2	TRBJ2-7	TRBV18	ASSPARPTSGRAHEQY
TRBD2	TRBJ2-2	TRBV27	ASSYSGRRNTGELF
.	TRBJ2-4	TRBV5-6	ASSLTRLAKNIQY
.	TRBJ2-7	TRBV7-9	ASSPIEQAREQY
.	TRBJ1-5	TRBV7-9	ASSLGGTQPQH
.	TRBJ1-4	TRBV5-6	ASSLEGGPSEKLF
TRBD1	TRBJ2-7	TRBV29-1	SEVRSTGGEQEQY
.	TRBJ1-2	TRBV4-2	ASSQASEGGYGYT
.	TRBJ2-5	TRBV29-1	SVALTSQETQY
.	TRBJ2-3	TRBV29-1	SVDNQGGTDTQY
.	TRBJ1-2	TRBV30	AWSVLSGDGYT
.	TRBJ1-1	TRBV5-4	ASSQEAESSEAF
.	TRBJ2-1	TRBV7-6	ASSYRVSSYNEQF
.	TRBJ1-4	TRBV6-6	ASSSPDRTFEKLF
TRBD1	TRBJ1-2	TRBV28	ASSRQGAHGYT
.	TRBJ1-1	TRBV7-9	ASSLAGSGGLTEAF
.	TRBJ2-7	TRBV7-2	ASSFRGSSYEQY
.	TRBJ1-2	TRBV27	ASREQTSAGGYT
TRBD1	TRBJ1-2	TRBV7-9	ASSSPGWTGLYGYT
.	TRBJ1-1	TRBV6-5	ASTPRGSNTEAF
.	TRBJ1-4	TRBV5-1	ASSLDGQPNEKLF
TRBD1	TRBJ1-2	TRBV4-3	ASSQGQTGNGYT
.	TRBJ1-2	TRBV28	ASRTTPPVGIGYT
.	TRBJ1-2	TRBV4-3	ASSQERTTHGYT